The 23 T cell receptor beta chains in this list originate from one sample, sequenced in a study of cytomegalovirus exposure and HLA in healthy donors. PCR used 60 Vbeta primers and 13 Jbeta primers. Sequenced by immunoSEQ multiplex PCR; TCRdb stores in-frame clones only, minus some. The sample contains about 180,000 clones, roughly 77% of which appear only once. Sample: PBMCs. All receptors come from a woman in her thirties in good health and CMV-seronegative.

This chain connects TRBV25-1 to TRBJ1-2; perhaps TRBD1 as D (6 bases). Per germline, CDR1 MGHDK and CDR2 SYGVNS. The CDR3 runs 13 residues. V shed 6 bases and J shed 6 bases, with 14 bases lying between them. The CDR3 spells CASSHLGANGYTF. DNA for the CDR3: TGTGCCAGCAGCCATCTGGGGGCTAATGGCTACACCTTC.

The rearrangement joins TRBV19 to TRBJ2-6; no reliable D call. The CDR3 extends over 15 amino acids. V lost 4 bases and J lost 0, with 7 bases in between. The germline V gene encodes CDR1 LNHDA and CDR2 SQIVND (reference sequence). CDR3 in DNA: TGTGCCAGTAGTAAGCTGATCTCTGGGGCCAACGTCCTGACTTTC. Translation gives CASSKLISGANVLTF.

This clone was observed a few times. This chain joins TRBV7-9 and TRBJ2-3; 8 nucleotides match TRBD2. V shed 2 bases and J 2 bases; nucleotides not matched to a gene: 6. Looked up from germline, CDR1 is SEHNR and CDR2 is FQNEAQ (reference sequence). The CDR3 runs to 16 residues. CDR3 amino acids: CASSLHSGGPTDTQYF. The DNA of the CDR3 is TGTGCCAGCAGCTTACACTCGGGGGGGCCCACAGATACGCAGTATTTT. The full variable domain, with the rest looked up from reference TRBV7-9 and TRBJ2-3, is DTGVSQNPRHKITKRGQNVTFRCDPISEHNRLYWYRQTLGQGPEFLTYFQNEAQLEKSRLLSDRFSAERPKGSFSTLEIQRTEQGDSAMYLCASSLHSGGPTDTQYFGPGTRLTVL.

The V and J genes are TRBV9 and TRBJ2-7, with a tentative D call TRBD2 (6 bases). CDR3 size: 14 residues. Per the germline V gene, CDR1 is SGDLS and CDR2 is YYNGEE. Trimming removed 5 bases at V and 2 bases at J, with 14 bases between. The CDR3 nucleotides read TGTGCCAGCAGTTTAGGGACTGCGACCTACGAGCAGTACTTC. It specifies CASSLGTATYEQYF.

The chain combines TRBV5-6 with TRBJ2-1, with 9 nucleotides matching TRBD2. The germline V gene encodes CDR1 SGHDT and CDR2 YYEEEE. The J segment lost 9 bases and the V segment lost 0 bases, leaving 16 bases of the junction unmatched. The CDR3 is 18 residues long. The CDR3 region has the DNA TGTGCCAGCAGCTTGGGAGGGGGGCCTAGCGGGGTCATAGGTGAGCAGTTCTTC. As protein: CASSLGGGPSGVIGEQFF.

This chain connects TRBV7-2 to TRBJ1-4; perhaps TRBD1 as D (6 bases). This CDR3 has 16 amino acids. In germline, CDR1 is SGHTA, CDR2 FQGNSA. V lost 5 bases, J lost 0 bases, and 13 bases lay in between. As DNA, the CDR3 is TGTGCCAGCAGCCCGCAGACAGGAGCAACTAATGAAAAACTGTTTTTT. Amino acid sequence: CASSPQTGATNEKLFF.

The CDR3 here is CASSGFQGAVTQPQHF. CDR3 nucleotides: TGTGCCAGCAGTGGATTCCAGGGGGCGGTCACTCAGCCCCAGCATTTT. The chain employs TRBV2 and TRBJ1-5, with TRBD1 matching 8 bases. The CDR3 is 16 amino acids. V dropped 4 bases and J dropped 6; count of bases not matched to a gene: 11. Looked up from germline, CDR1 is SNHLY and CDR2 is FYNNEI.

This clone was counted once. The chain recombines TRBV6-6 with TRBJ2-5; D gene unclear. Trimming took 1 base from V and 3 from J, leaving 3 bases between them. The germline V gene encodes CDR1 MNHNY and CDR2 SVGAGI (reference sequence). The CDR3 contains 12 residues. The CDR3 coding sequence is TGTGCCAGCAGTTACTTAGAAGAGACCCAGTACTTC. The encoded protein is CASSYLEETQYF.

The V gene is TRBV15, the J gene TRBJ2-5; the match to TRBD1 covers 7 bases. V gave up 3 bases and J gave up 0 bases; unmatched junction bases: 7. This CDR3 region has 16 residues. CDR1 LNHNV and CDR2 YYDKDF come from the germline V gene (reference sequence). For the CDR3, the DNA is TGTGCCACCAGCAGCTACAGGGGATCGTACCAAGAGACCCAGTACTTC. It specifies CATSSYRGSYQETQYF.

V and J are TRBV30 and TRBJ2-1; D is possibly TRBD2 (6 bases). CDR3 length: 13 amino acids. The V gene's germline CDR1 is GTSNPN and CDR2 SVGIG (reference sequence). Trimming removed 1 base from V and 4 bases from J, with 8 bases in between. The DNA of the CDR3 is TGTGCCTGGAGTGAGGGACTTTACAATGAGCAGTTCTTC. Amino acids: CAWSEGLYNEQFF.

J is TRBJ2-5 and V is TRBV29-1; the match to TRBD1 covers 10 bases. The ends lost 1 base at V and 0 bases at J; junction bases unmatched: 8. The CDR3 loop spans 17 amino acids. Looked up from germline, CDR1 is SQVTM and CDR2 is ANQGSEA. CDR3 amino acids: CSVEGWRDRGHQETQYF. CDR3 nucleotides: TGCAGCGTTGAAGGATGGCGAGACAGGGGGCACCAAGAGACCCAGTACTTC.

The V gene is TRBV19, the J gene TRBJ2-1; 10 bases are a match to TRBD2. Germline-derived CDR1 and CDR2 are LNHDA and SQIVND (reference sequence). The CDR3 is 15 residues long. V lost 7 bases and J lost 8; bases outside the gene matches: 11. CDR3 protein: CASTRERGGGDEQFF. The CDR3 DNA reads TGTGCCAGTACTCGAGAGCGGGGGGGCGGGGATGAGCAGTTCTTC.

The J gene is TRBJ2-1, the V gene TRBV7-6; 7 bases fit TRBD2. The CDR3 extends over 16 amino acids. The V gene end was trimmed by 1 base and the J gene end by 4 bases; junction bases not matched to a gene: 7. Germline V CDR1 and CDR2: SGHVS, FNYEAQ. This CDR3 is CASSLVQPSGYNEQFF. CDR3 nucleotides: TGTGCCAGCAGCTTAGTGCAGCCTAGCGGATACAATGAGCAGTTCTTC. The full variable domain, rest sourced from reference TRBV7-6 and TRBJ2-1, is GAGVSQSPRYKVTKRGQDVALRCDPISGHVSLYWYRQALGQGPEFLTYFNYEAQQDKSGLPNDRFSAERPEGSISTLTIQRTEQRDSAMYRCASSLVQPSGYNEQFFGPGTRLTVL.

The V call is TRBV7-3, the J call TRBJ1-3; no clear D gene. This CDR3 spans 15 amino acids. CDR1 is SGHTA, CDR2 FQGTGA, per germline. V dropped 0 bases and J dropped 0 bases, with 6 bases sitting between them. The CDR3 loop is CASSLTGSSGNTIYF. CDR3 coding DNA: TGTGCCAGCAGCTTAACGGGGAGCTCTGGAAACACCATATATTTT.

V gene TRBV5-1 combines with J gene TRBJ1-4; no firm D call. Germline CDR1 is SGHRS and CDR2 is YFSETQ. The CDR3 is 15 amino acids. V lost 5 bases and J lost 7, with 18 bases in between. CDR3 protein: CASSFNGEYSEKLFF. In DNA form, the CDR3 reads TGCGCCAGCAGTTTCAACGGGGAATACTCTGAAAAACTGTTTTTT. The whole variable domain, filled in from reference TRBV5-1 and TRBJ1-4, reads KAGVTQTPRYLIKTRGQQVTLSCSPISGHRSVSWYQQTPGQGLQFLFEYFSETQRNKGNFPGRFSGRQFSNSRSEMNVSTLELGDSALYLCASSFNGEYSEKLFFGSGTQLSVL.

The J gene is TRBJ2-5, the V gene TRBV30; a possible D gene is TRBD1 (6 bases). The length of the CDR3 is 12 residues. CDR1 GTSNPN and CDR2 SVGIG come from the germline V gene (reference sequence). Deletions cut 4 bases from V and 4 bases from J, with 10 bases between. CDR3 nucleotides: TGTGCCTGGACTAACAGGGCAGAGACCCAGTACTTC. Protein sequence: CAWTNRAETQYF.

The rearrangement joins TRBV6-5 to TRBJ2-7; TRBD1 matches 9 bases. Germline values: CDR1 MNHEY, CDR2 SVGAGI. V lost 5 bases, J lost 7 bases, and 9 bases stayed unmatched. The CDR3 extends over 14 amino acids. The CDR3 protein is CASSRDRVVWEQYF. As DNA, the CDR3 is TGTGCCAGCAGTCGGGACAGGGTGGTTTGGGAGCAGTACTTC.

The V call is TRBV21-1, the J call TRBJ2-7; the D call of TRBD2 is as the table states it, not checked on the DNA. TRBV21-1 is designated a pseudogene. The CDR3 is 19 amino acids. The CDR3 coding sequence is TGTGCCAGCAGCAAATTGTTGGTCGGGGTCCAGCGGGCGAACTACGAGCAGTACTTC. As protein: CASSKLLVGVQRANYEQYF.

The CDR3 sequence is CASMGLAGSTDTQYF. CDR3 nucleotide sequence: TGTGCCAGCATGGGATTAGCGGGGAGCACAGATACGCAGTATTTT. The chain combines TRBV2 with TRBJ2-3; TRBD2 aligns across 8 bases. V lost 7 bases and J lost 0; bases outside the gene matches: 6. The length of the CDR3 is 15 residues. CDR1 and CDR2 (germline): SNHLY, FYNNEI.

This chain uses TRBV2 with TRBJ2-1; D remains unclear. V shed 8 bases and J shed 5 bases, with 7 bases lying between them. The germline CDR1 and CDR2 sequences are SNHLY and FYNNEI. CDR3 length equals 11 residues. The CDR3 coding sequence is TGTGCCAGCCGGTCGGACAATGAGCAGTTCTTC. This encodes CASRSDNEQFF. The full variable domain, with the rest looked up from reference TRBV2 and TRBJ2-1, is EPEVTQTPSHQVTQMGQEVILRCVPISNHLYFYWYRQILGQKVEFLVSFYNNEISEKSEIFDDQFSVERPDGSNFTLKIRSTKLEDSAMYFCASRSDNEQFFGPGTRLTVL.

The CDR3 loop reads CASSHPTGLFSYGYTF. In DNA form, the CDR3 reads TGTGCCAGCAGCCACCCGACAGGGCTCTTTAGCTATGGCTACACCTTC. V gene TRBV5-6 combines with J gene TRBJ1-2, with 7 bases aligning to TRBD1. The CDR3 is 16 amino acids. CDR1 is SGHDT, CDR2 YYEEEE, per germline. The J segment lost 4 bases and the V segment lost 4 bases, leaving 13 bases of the junction unmatched.

This clone was found a few times. Other DNA sequences from this sample encode an identical CDR3 as well. V gene TRBV7-9 combines with J gene TRBJ1-6; D not certain. Germline V gives CDR1 SEHNR, CDR2 FQNEAQ (reference sequence). The CDR3 is 14 residues long. Trimming shortened V by 1 base and J by 4 bases, and 5 bases separated the two germline ends. CDR3: CASSLEQYNSPLHF. CDR3 nucleotides: TGTGCCAGCAGCTTAGAACAGTATAATTCACCCCTCCACTTT.

The gene calls are TRBV4-3 and TRBJ1-2, with a tentative D call TRBD1 (5 bases). The CDR3 loop spans 15 amino acids. CDR1 is LGHNA, CDR2 YSLEER, per germline. V was shortened by 1 base and J by 5 bases, with 14 bases between the two germline ends. The CDR3 sequence is CASSQVGGGRYGYTF. DNA for the CDR3: TGCGCCAGCAGCCAAGTTGGGGGGGGGAGATATGGCTACACCTTC.